The next 14 T cell receptor beta chains were all read from a single sample in a study of graft-versus-host responses after intestinal transplantation. For these TCRs, the target antigens are not known. Assay used: immunoSEQ multiplex PCR; TCRdb lists only in-frame clones, some missing. The sample yields approximately 90,000 clones, more than 85% seen once. The source was unstimulated CD8+ T cells sorted from spleen or lymph node cells, collected before transplant. All receptors derive from a human donor who was the organ donor for an intestinal transplant.

The gene calls are TRBV7-9 and TRBJ2-3; 10 positions agree with TRBD1. The V segment lost 4 bases and the J segment 5 bases; nucleotides outside the gene matches: 12. Per germline, CDR1 SEHNR and CDR2 FQNEAQ (reference sequence). CDR3 length: 17 residues. CDR3 sequence: CASSSSSGTGDGDTQYF. The DNA for the CDR3 is TGTGCCAGCAGCTCAAGCTCCGGGACAGGGGACGGAGATACGCAGTATTTT.

This chain joins TRBV6-5 and TRBJ1-1; D is ambiguous. Germline CDR1 reads MNHEY; CDR2 reads SVGAGI. The CDR3 is made up of 13 amino acids. The V end lost 8 bases, the J end lost 1 base, and 11 bases lay between the germline ends. CDR3 amino acids: CASCRLQNTEAFF. CDR3 bases: TGTGCCAGCTGTCGACTTCAGAACACTGAAGCTTTCTTT.

V usage is TRBV2 and J usage is TRBJ2-7, with D possibly being TRBD1 (6 bases). The CDR3 length is 17 residues. The germline V gene encodes CDR1 SNHLY and CDR2 FYNNEI. V was pared by 6 bases and J by 3 bases, with 24 bases between. The CDR3 DNA reads as TGTGCCAGCAGCGAATCTGGCCTTCGGGACAACAGCTACGAGCAGTACTTC. Translation gives CASSESGLRDNSYEQYF.

The CDR3 sequence: CASSQTGASTDTQYF. The CDR3 DNA sequence: TGTGCCAGCAGTCAGACTGGGGCCAGCACAGATACGCAGTATTTT. The genes are TRBV6-6 and TRBJ2-3; tentatively, D is TRBD1 (5 bases). Germline CDR1 is MNHNY and CDR2 is SVGAGI (reference sequence). V lost 5 bases and J lost 0, with 12 bases in between. This CDR3 spans 15 amino acids.

The chain carries TRBV7-9 and TRBJ2-1; TRBD2 agrees at 12 bases. Germline V CDR1 and CDR2: SEHNR, FQNEAQ (reference sequence). This CDR3 is built from 16 residues. Trimming removed 5 bases from V and 3 bases from J; junction bases left unmatched: 5. The CDR3 loop is CASSPRTSGNYNEQFF. The CDR3 region has the DNA TGTGCCAGCAGCCCCCGGACTAGCGGGAACTACAATGAGCAGTTCTTC.

This chain uses TRBV9 with TRBJ1-1; D is perhaps TRBD1 (6 bases). CDR3 length equals 14 residues. CDR1 and CDR2 (germline): SGDLS, YYNGEE. Trimming shortened V by 0 bases and J by 6 bases, and 12 bases separated the two germline ends. The CDR3 region is CASSVDTGFPEAFF. CDR3 bases: TGTGCCAGCAGCGTAGATACAGGGTTCCCTGAAGCTTTCTTT.

V is TRBV29-1 and J is TRBJ2-1; TRBD2 is a possible D gene (6 bases). Trimming took 2 bases from V and 9 from J, leaving 17 bases between them. CDR1 and CDR2 (germline): SQVTM, ANQGSEA. The CDR3 is 14 amino acids. CDR3 region: CSVELPGASIEQFF. The DNA of the CDR3 is TGCAGCGTTGAACTACCGGGAGCGTCGATTGAGCAGTTCTTC.

The count of this clone is one. The chain couples TRBV28 to TRBJ1-5, with 7 nucleotides matching TRBD1. Losses at the gene ends were 5 bases for V and 6 bases for J; bases not matched to a gene: 7. This CDR3 region has 14 residues. In germline, CDR1 is MDHEN, CDR2 SYDVKM. The CDR3 region has the DNA TGTGCCAGCAGTCCTGACAGGGCGAGTCAGCCCCAGCATTTT. Protein: CASSPDRASQPQHF.

The V call is TRBV7-9, the J call TRBJ2-1, with D maybe TRBD1 (5 bases). V lost 7 bases and J lost 5, with 15 bases in between. Germline V gives CDR1 SEHNR, CDR2 FQNEAQ (reference sequence). CDR3 size: 14 residues. The CDR3 loop reads CASIQNYRNNEQFF. CDR3 coding DNA: TGTGCCAGCATCCAAAATTACAGGAACAATGAGCAGTTCTTC.

V gene TRBV6-4 combines with J gene TRBJ1-6, with D possibly being TRBD1 (5 bases). The ends were cut back, 3 bases at V and 8 bases at J, with 8 bases in the middle. In germline, CDR1 is MRHNA, CDR2 SNTAGT. CDR3 size: 13 residues. The CDR3 DNA reads TGTGCCAGCAGTGAGGAGACAGATTCACCCCTCCACTTT. Translation gives CASSEETDSPLHF.

The chain couples TRBV19 to TRBJ2-7; a possible D gene is TRBD1 (5 bases). Trimming took off 3 bases at V and 3 bases at J, with 15 bases between the two ends. Germline loops: CDR1 LNHDA, CDR2 SQIVND (reference sequence). The CDR3 spans 15 residues. In nucleotides, the CDR3 is TGTGCCAGTAGTATCGAAAGCAGGGTCTACTACGAGCAGTACTTC. Its translation: CASSIESRVYYEQYF.

This chain links TRBV7-9 with TRBJ1-1; 7 positions match TRBD1. The CDR3 is made up of 16 amino acids. Germline CDR1 reads SEHNR; CDR2 reads FQNEAQ (reference sequence). V shed 2 bases, J shed 3 bases, and the junction held 9 bases outside the gene matches. This CDR3 reads CASSLFQGVGDTEAFF. CDR3 DNA: TGTGCCAGCAGCTTATTTCAGGGGGTAGGAGACACTGAAGCTTTCTTT. Full variable domain (remainder filled in from reference TRBV7-9 and TRBJ1-1): DTGVSQNPRHKITKRGQNVTFRCDPISEHNRLYWYRQTLGQGPEFLTYFQNEAQLEKSRLLSDRFSAERPKGSFSTLEIQRTEQGDSAMYLCASSLFQGVGDTEAFFGQGTRLTVV.

To note about this clone: Other DNA sequences of this sample code for an identical CDR3. This sequence joins TRBV9 and TRBJ2-1, with 8 bases lining up with TRBD2. The CDR3 loop spans 15 amino acids. Germline loops: CDR1 SGDLS, CDR2 YYNGEE. The V segment lost 2 bases and the J segment 3 bases; nucleotides outside the gene matches: 4. CDR3 sequence reads: CASSVGLGNYNEQFF. DNA of the CDR3: TGTGCCAGCAGCGTGGGACTAGGAAACTACAATGAGCAGTTCTTC.

The CDR3 DNA reads as TGTGCCAGCAGTTACGACTACACAGGGATCGGAAACACCATATATTTT. It encodes CASSYDYTGIGNTIYF. V is TRBV6-5 and J is TRBJ1-3; D may be TRBD1 (6 bases). The CDR3 runs 16 residues. Germline V CDR1 and CDR2: MNHEY, SVGAGI. Trimming took 2 bases from V and 4 from J, leaving 15 bases between them.